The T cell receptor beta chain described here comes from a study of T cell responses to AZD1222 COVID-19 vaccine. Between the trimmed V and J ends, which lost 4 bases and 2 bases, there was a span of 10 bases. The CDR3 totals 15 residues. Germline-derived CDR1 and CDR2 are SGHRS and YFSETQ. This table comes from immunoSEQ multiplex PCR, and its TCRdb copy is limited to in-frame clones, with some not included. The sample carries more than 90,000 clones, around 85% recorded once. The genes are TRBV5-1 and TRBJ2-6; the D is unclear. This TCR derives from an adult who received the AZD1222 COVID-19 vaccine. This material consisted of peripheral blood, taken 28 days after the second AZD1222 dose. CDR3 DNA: TGCGCCAGCAGCCGAGAAGGGCCTGGGGCCAACGTCCTGACTTTC. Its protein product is CASSREGPGANVLTF.